The text below deals with one T cell receptor (beta chain). Germline loops: CDR1 LGHDT, CDR2 YNNKEL (reference sequence). The CDR3 has 16 amino acids. V was clipped by 2 bases and J by 4 bases; unmatched bases: 6. This sample is part of a study of T cells in Graves' hyperthyroidism and ophthalmopathy. Uncontrolled infection, other autoimmune disease, pregnancy or lactation barred patients from enrollment. Isolation of PBMCs was performed on around 10 ml fresh peripheral blood. Regions amplified from RNA transcripts were the TCR beta CDR3 regions. The HTBI primer set served for first-round RT-PCR of the TCR CDR3. TCRdb reprocessed the multiplex PCR reads with MiXCR, giving one entry per CDR3 protein. The table lists some 340,000 distinct CDR3 sequences, roughly 13% of them singletons.

This TCR came from a woman between 40 and 50 years old with Graves' ophthalmopathy. The sample comprised blood. J is TRBJ2-5 and V is TRBV3-1; 11 bases agree with TRBD1. CDR3 DNA: TGTGCCAGCAGCCAATCCCTGGGGACAGGGGGAGAGACCCAGTACTTC. Its protein is CASSQSLGTGGETQYF.